This T cell receptor beta chain was sequenced for a study of cytomegalovirus exposure and HLA in healthy donors. The donors gave bone marrow, and they were healthy. The PCR used 60 Vbeta and 13 Jbeta primers. Per the authors' pipeline: There were about 80 million unique TCR beta chains by a later count, and around 10 million of them were shared. TCRdb keeps only in-frame clones here, not all; method: immunoSEQ multiplex PCR. V and J calls and clone size are copied from that table; D and trimming were computed from the DNA. The sample holds some 130,000 clones, approximately 80% seen once. Germline assignment: CDR1 MDHEN and CDR2 SYDVKM. CDR3 length equals 10 residues. Comment on this clone: An end of the junction does not agree with germline; a read error may underlie this.

The rearrangement uses TRBV28 and TRBJ2-1; D unclear. This TCR derives from a male donor in good health and CMV-seropositive. Sequencing input: PBMCs. The CDR3 DNA is TGTGTCAGCAGTTCAGTCGAGCAGTTCTTC. Its protein product is CVSSSVEQFF. Complete variable domain (other parts from reference TRBV28 and TRBJ2-1): DVKVTQSSRYLVKRTGEKVFLECVQDMDHENMFWYRQDPGLGLRLIYFSYDVKMKEKGDIPEGYSVSREKKERFSLILESASTNQTSMYLCVSSSVEQFFGPGTRLTVL.